This entry describes one T cell receptor (beta chain). This may be a read error: a much more frequent sequence differs by one nucleotide. Trimming took 4 bases from V and 4 from J, leaving 7 bases between them. Germline CDR1 is MDHEN and CDR2 is SYDVKM. The length of the CDR3 is 13 residues. This entry belongs to a study of shared clonotypes between healthy human individuals. Researchers ran the assay at a deep level. Sequenced by immunoSEQ multiplex PCR; TCRdb stores in-frame clones only, minus some. The repertoire has more than 450,000 clones, 79% of them found once; the top ten carry about an eighth.

This receptor was identified in a woman between 35 and 50 years old in good health. Some clones in this sample may be carry-over from other donors' samples. This rearrangement joins TRBV28 to TRBJ2-2; tentative D call: TRBD1 (6 bases). The sequencing input was PBMCs. The CDR3 DNA sequence: TGTGCCAGCAGTTACAGGGCCACCGGGGAGCTGTTTTTT. Protein sequence: CASSYRATGELFF.